This passage covers 26 T cell receptor beta chains from one sample sequenced in a study of tumor-infiltrating lymphocytes in localized non-small cell lung cancer. Clones were sequenced by immunoSEQ multiplex PCR, and TCRdb holds only the in-frame ones, with some missing. The data contain thousands of clones, around 70% of them singletons. Sequencing was done on a sample of lung tumor tissue. These receptors were collected from a human donor with non-small cell lung cancer.

This chain joins TRBV5-1 and TRBJ2-5, with TRBD2 matching 8 bases. Germline V gene lookup returns CDR1 SGHRS and CDR2 YFSETQ. CDR3 length: 15 residues. V shed 1 base, J shed 1 base, and the junction held 3 bases outside the gene matches. CDR3 protein: CASSLSSGPQETQYF. CDR3 DNA sequence: TGCGCCAGCAGCTTGTCTAGCGGGCCCCAAGAGACCCAGTACTTC.

The CDR3 protein is CASSQVQGEYGYTF. CDR3 sequence (DNA): TGTGCCAGCAGCCAAGTACAGGGAGAATATGGCTACACCTTC. The rearrangement uses TRBV14 and TRBJ1-2; D possibly corresponds to TRBD1 (6 bases). The CDR3 loop spans 14 amino acids. Trimming pared 1 base from V and 5 bases from J, leaving 11 bases between. Germline V gene lookup returns CDR1 SGHDN and CDR2 FVKESK.

The V gene is TRBV7-2, the J gene TRBJ1-2; D is possibly TRBD1 (6 bases). This CDR3 is 14 amino acids long. V lost 1 base and J 2 bases, leaving 8 bases between the germline ends. Germline lookup yields CDR1 SGHTA and CDR2 FQGNSA. DNA for the CDR3: TGTGCCAGCAGCTTAGGCGGGGGCAACTATGGCTACACCTTC. It translates to CASSLGGGNYGYTF.

A word on this clone: The same CDR3 is also encoded by other DNA sequences in this sample. This sequence joins TRBV7-9 and TRBJ1-6, with D possibly being TRBD1 (6 bases). Germline V lookup: CDR1 SEHNR, CDR2 FQNEAQ (reference sequence). The CDR3 loop spans 16 amino acids. V dropped 1 base and J dropped 3 bases, with 10 bases sitting between them. The CDR3 region is CASSLGQGFYNSPLHF. In DNA form, the CDR3 reads TGTGCCAGCAGCTTAGGGCAGGGGTTCTATAATTCACCCCTCCACTTT.

The rearrangement joins TRBV18 to TRBJ2-5; TRBD2 is a possible D gene (6 bases). Per the germline V gene, CDR1 is KGHSH and CDR2 is LQKENI. V lost 3 bases and J 2 bases, leaving 7 bases between the germline ends. The CDR3 is 13 amino acids. The CDR3 sequence is CASSPRGQETQYF. In DNA, the CDR3 is TGTGCCAGCTCACCTCGGGGGCAAGAGACCCAGTACTTC.

The chain recombines TRBV5-1 with TRBJ1-3; D unclear. V lost 0 bases and J 0 bases, leaving 10 bases between the germline ends. The V gene's germline CDR1 is SGHRS and CDR2 YFSETQ. The CDR3 runs to 16 residues. CDR3 loop: CASSLGADHSGNTIYF. DNA of the CDR3: TGCGCCAGCAGCTTGGGGGCAGATCACTCTGGAAACACCATATATTTT.

The chain recombines TRBV9 with TRBJ1-1; TRBD1 agrees at 9 bases. Germline V gene sequence: CDR1 SGDLS, CDR2 YYNGEE. The CDR3 spans 16 residues. With V trimmed by 4 bases and J by 5 bases, 12 bases remained unmatched. The CDR3 sequence is CASSPQPGTGRTEAFF. The CDR3 nucleotides are TGTGCCAGCAGCCCCCAACCGGGGACAGGGAGGACTGAAGCTTTCTTT.

The CDR3 is CASSPLAGGPSYNEQFF. In DNA form, the CDR3 reads TGCGCCAGCAGCCCGTTAGCGGGGGGGCCCTCCTACAATGAGCAGTTCTTC. V gene TRBV5-1 combines with J gene TRBJ2-1; TRBD2 aligns across 11 bases. Germline-derived CDR1 and CDR2 are SGHRS and YFSETQ. V dropped 4 bases and J dropped 0; count of bases not matched to a gene: 6. This CDR3 region has 17 residues. The full variable domain, rest sourced from reference TRBV5-1 and TRBJ2-1, is KAGVTQTPRYLIKTRGQQVTLSCSPISGHRSVSWYQQTPGQGLQFLFEYFSETQRNKGNFPGRFSGRQFSNSRSEMNVSTLELGDSALYLCASSPLAGGPSYNEQFFGPGTRLTVL.

The J gene is TRBJ1-2, the V gene TRBV29-1; a weak D match, TRBD1 (5 bases). The ends were cut back, 7 bases at V and 8 bases at J, with 17 bases in the middle. The germline V gene has CDR1 SQVTM and CDR2 ANQGSEA. The CDR3 loop spans 12 amino acids. DNA of the CDR3: TGCAGCGCTGGGGACGGTGCGGACGGCTACACCTTC. Protein product: CSAGDGADGYTF.

The table lists this clone with a few counts. The chain combines TRBV11-2 with TRBJ2-1, with TRBD2 identical over 7 bases. CDR1 and CDR2 from the germline V gene are SGHAT and FQNNGV. The CDR3 extends over 13 amino acids. Trimming cost V 0 bases and J 15 bases; bases outside gene matches: 8. The CDR3 spells CASSLDLGLESFF. The CDR3 nucleotides are TGTGCCAGCAGCTTAGATCTCGGACTAGAGTCGTTCTTC.

In its sample, this clone was seen a few times. V is TRBV27 and J is TRBJ1-1; D not certain. The length of the CDR3 is 13 residues. With 3 bases removed from V and 2 bases from J, the gap between germline ends came to 7 bases. Germline values: CDR1 MNHEY, CDR2 SMNVEV (reference sequence). The CDR3 sequence: CASSFWDNTEAFF. In DNA form, the CDR3 reads TGTGCCAGCAGTTTTTGGGATAACACTGAAGCTTTCTTT.

V gene TRBV11-3 combines with J gene TRBJ2-7; D uncertain. This CDR3 region has 14 residues. Looked up from germline, CDR1 is SGHNT and CDR2 is YENEEA. The V end was cut by 0 bases, the J end by 0 bases, with 6 bases between. The CDR3 nucleotides are TGTGCCAGCAGCTTAGAGTCCCTCTCCTACGAGCAGTACTTC. Protein: CASSLESLSYEQYF.

V usage is TRBV9 and J usage is TRBJ1-1; TRBD1 matches 9 bases. CDR3 size: 13 residues. With 4 bases clipped from V and 10 bases from J, the junction kept 8 bases outside the gene matches. Germline V gene sequence: CDR1 SGDLS, CDR2 YYNGEE. CDR3 protein: CASSPRGGQGAFF. In DNA, the CDR3 is TGTGCCAGCAGCCCACGGGGGGGACAGGGAGCTTTCTTT.

This clone was recorded a few times. This chain joins TRBV9 and TRBJ1-3; D might be TRBD1 (5 bases). Germline lookup yields CDR1 SGDLS and CDR2 YYNGEE. V was cut by 4 bases and J by 8 bases, with 13 bases left in between. The CDR3 is made up of 13 amino acids. This chain's CDR3 is CASSPQGRDTIYF. CDR3 DNA: TGTGCCAGCAGCCCCCAGGGAAGGGACACCATATATTTT.

This chain connects TRBV6-6 to TRBJ2-7; 9 bases agree with TRBD1. CDR3 length: 13 residues. Looked up from germline, CDR1 is MNHNY and CDR2 is SVGAGI (reference sequence). Trimming removed 6 bases from V and 5 bases from J; junction bases left unmatched: 5. The CDR3 nucleotides are TGTGCCAGCAGCCCCGGGACAGGGAACGAGCAGTACTTC. Translation gives CASSPGTGNEQYF.

V usage is TRBV2 and J usage is TRBJ1-1, with no clear D. V was shortened by 5 bases and J by 6 bases, with 16 bases between the two germline ends. The CDR3 loop spans 14 amino acids. Germline lookup yields CDR1 SNHLY and CDR2 FYNNEI. The CDR3 DNA reads as TGTGCCAGCAGTTCCCGCGTTGGGAGGGCTGAAGCTTTCTTT. The encoded protein is CASSSRVGRAEAFF. Together with reference TRBV2 and TRBJ1-1, the CDR3 gives the full variable domain: EPEVTQTPSHQVTQMGQEVILRCVPISNHLYFYWYRQILGQKVEFLVSFYNNEISEKSEIFDDQFSVERPDGSNFTLKIRSTKLEDSAMYFCASSSRVGRAEAFFGQGTRLTVV.

This clone was observed a few times. The CDR3 protein is CASSRDGSPGGYTF. CDR3 DNA: TGCGCCAGCAGCCGCGACGGGTCCCCCGGGGGCTACACCTTC. The chain uses TRBV5-1 and TRBJ1-2; unclear D gene. The CDR3 is 14 amino acids. The V gene lost 4 bases and the J gene lost 8 bases, with 18 bases spanning the gap. CDR1 SGHRS and CDR2 YFSETQ come from the germline V gene.

This sequence joins TRBV5-6 and TRBJ1-2; D remains unclear. Germline V lookup: CDR1 SGHDT, CDR2 YYEEEE. The CDR3 runs to 13 residues. V lost 0 bases and J 8 bases, leaving 11 bases between the germline ends. For the CDR3, the DNA is TGTGCCAGCAGCTTGGCCGGGGAGGAGGGCTACACCTTC. As protein: CASSLAGEEGYTF.

V is TRBV5-5 and J is TRBJ1-3; D gene unclear. CDR3 length: 14 residues. The germline V gene has CDR1 SGHKS and CDR2 YYEKEE (reference sequence). V lost 4 bases, J lost 0 bases, and 8 bases lay in between. CDR3 region: CASSTSPSGNTIYF. CDR3 nucleotides: TGTGCCAGCAGCACATCTCCCTCTGGAAACACCATATATTTT. Full variable domain (missing parts from reference TRBV5-5 and TRBJ1-3): DAGVTQSPTHLIKTRGQQVTLRCSPISGHKSVSWYQQVLGQGPQFIFQYYEKEERGRGNFPDRFSARQFPNYSSELNVNALLLGDSALYLCASSTSPSGNTIYFGEGSWLTVV.

The genes are TRBV11-2 and TRBJ2-5, with 9 positions matching TRBD2. J was trimmed by 0 bases and V by 2 bases; bases with no gene match: 10. This CDR3 has 18 amino acids. Germline V gene lookup returns CDR1 SGHAT and CDR2 FQNNGV. CDR3 region: CASSLRGPSGTDQETQYF. The CDR3 nucleotides are TGTGCCAGCAGCTTAAGGGGACCTAGCGGGACCGACCAAGAGACCCAGTACTTC.

This clone was seen more than once but under ten times. The DNA of the CDR3 is TGCGCCAGCAGCGTCGGACTAGCGGGGTTCGCGAACACCGGGGAGCTGTTTTTT. This codes for CASSVGLAGFANTGELFF. This rearrangement joins TRBV5-1 to TRBJ2-2, with 12 positions matching TRBD2. The CDR3 sequence is 18 residues long. Germline lookup yields CDR1 SGHRS and CDR2 YFSETQ. Trimming at V came to 4 bases and at J to 0 bases, leaving 7 bases not matched to a gene.

The V call is TRBV18, the J call TRBJ1-5; perhaps TRBD1 as D (5 bases). Deletions cut 2 bases from V and 6 bases from J, with 11 bases between. The CDR3 runs to 14 residues. Germline V gene sequence: CDR1 KGHSH, CDR2 LQKENI. The CDR3 loop reads CASSPALQGQPQHF. As DNA, the CDR3 is TGTGCCAGCTCACCAGCCCTGCAGGGTCAGCCCCAGCATTTT.

The chain is built from TRBV9 and TRBJ2-7, with 10 bases matching TRBD2. Germline CDR1 and CDR2: SGDLS and YYNGEE. J was trimmed by 4 bases and V by 4 bases; bases with no gene match: 8. This CDR3 spans 15 amino acids. The CDR3 loop reads CASSSGLAGDYEQYF. CDR3 sequence (DNA): TGTGCCAGCAGCTCGGGGCTAGCGGGAGATTACGAGCAGTACTTC.

The genes are TRBV29-1 and TRBJ1-1, with a weak D call TRBD1 (6 bases). Trimming shortened V by 4 bases and J by 1 base, and 19 bases separated the two germline ends. The V gene's germline CDR1 is SQVTM and CDR2 ANQGSEA. The CDR3 length is 16 residues. CDR3 nucleotide sequence: TGCAGCGTTGCCCCGAGGGGGGGGGCGTCGAACACTGAAGCTTTCTTT. Amino acid sequence: CSVAPRGGASNTEAFF.

V and J are TRBV29-1 and TRBJ1-1; 7 nucleotides line up with TRBD1. Germline V lookup: CDR1 SQVTM, CDR2 ANQGSEA. Germline trimming cut 7 bases from V and 0 bases from J; bases unmatched to any gene: 2. This CDR3 is built from 12 residues. The CDR3 DNA is TGCAGCGGAGGACAGGTGAACACTGAAGCTTTCTTT. It codes for CSGGQVNTEAFF.

The chain recombines TRBV5-5 with TRBJ1-2; D gene unclear. From germline, CDR1 is SGHKS and CDR2 YYEKEE (reference sequence). Trimming shortened V by 0 bases and J by 3 bases, and 6 bases separated the two germline ends. The CDR3 has 13 amino acids. The DNA of the CDR3 is TGTGCCAGCAGCTTGGGGGATTACTATGGCTACACCTTC. Translation: CASSLGDYYGYTF. The full variable domain, rest sourced from reference TRBV5-5 and TRBJ1-2, is DAGVTQSPTHLIKTRGQQVTLRCSPISGHKSVSWYQQVLGQGPQFIFQYYEKEERGRGNFPDRFSARQFPNYSSELNVNALLLGDSALYLCASSLGDYYGYTFGSGTRLTVV.